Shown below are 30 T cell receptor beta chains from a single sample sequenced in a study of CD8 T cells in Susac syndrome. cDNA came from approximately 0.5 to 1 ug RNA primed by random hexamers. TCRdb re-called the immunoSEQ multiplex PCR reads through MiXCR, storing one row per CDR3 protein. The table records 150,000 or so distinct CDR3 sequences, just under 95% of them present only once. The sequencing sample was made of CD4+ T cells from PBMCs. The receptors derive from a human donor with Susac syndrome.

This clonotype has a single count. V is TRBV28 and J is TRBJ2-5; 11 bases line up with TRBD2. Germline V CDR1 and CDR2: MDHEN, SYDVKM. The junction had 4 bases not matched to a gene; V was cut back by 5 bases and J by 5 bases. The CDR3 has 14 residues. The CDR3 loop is CASSLSGGAETQYF. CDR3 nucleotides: TGTGCCAGCAGTCTTAGCGGGGGGGCGGAGACCCAGTACTTC.

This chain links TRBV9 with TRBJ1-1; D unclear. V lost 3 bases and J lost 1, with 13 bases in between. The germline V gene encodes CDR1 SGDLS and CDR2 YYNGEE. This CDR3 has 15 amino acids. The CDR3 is CASSAEVGPNTEAFF. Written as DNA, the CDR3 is TGTGCCAGCAGCGCCGAGGTGGGCCCGAACACTGAAGCTTTCTTT.

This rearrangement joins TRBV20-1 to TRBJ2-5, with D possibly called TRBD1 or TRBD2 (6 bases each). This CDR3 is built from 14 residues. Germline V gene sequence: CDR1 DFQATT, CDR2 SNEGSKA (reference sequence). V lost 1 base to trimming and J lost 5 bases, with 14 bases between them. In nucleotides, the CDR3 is TGCAGTGCTAGAGCCTCGGGGGCGGTGGAGACCCAGTACTTC. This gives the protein CSARASGAVETQYF.

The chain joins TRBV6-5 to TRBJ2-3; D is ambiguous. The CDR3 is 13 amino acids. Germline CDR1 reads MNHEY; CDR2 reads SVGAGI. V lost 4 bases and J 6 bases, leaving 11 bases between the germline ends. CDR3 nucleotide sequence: TGTGCCAGCAGTTTTGTCCCGGGCGATACGCAGTATTTT. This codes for CASSFVPGDTQYF.

In DNA, the CDR3 is TGTGCCAGCAGCTATCGAGTGCGTGGGGATGGCTACACCTTC. Its protein is CASSYRVRGDGYTF. The chain links TRBV6-2 or TRBV6-3 to TRBJ1-2; D not certain. The V end lost 6 bases, the J end lost 6 bases, and 17 bases lay between the germline ends. This CDR3 spans 14 amino acids. CDR1 MNHEY and CDR2 SVGEGT come from the germline V gene.

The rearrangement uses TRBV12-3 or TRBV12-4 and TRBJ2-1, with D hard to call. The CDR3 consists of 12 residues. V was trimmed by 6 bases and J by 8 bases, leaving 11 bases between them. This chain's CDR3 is CASSRRSYEQFF. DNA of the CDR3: TGTGCCAGCAGCCGCAGGAGCTATGAGCAGTTCTTC.

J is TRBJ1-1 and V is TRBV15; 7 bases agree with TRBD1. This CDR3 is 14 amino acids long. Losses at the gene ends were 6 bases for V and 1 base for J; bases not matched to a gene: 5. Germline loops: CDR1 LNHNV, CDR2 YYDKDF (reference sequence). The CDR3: CATRGGTANTEAFF. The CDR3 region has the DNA TGTGCCACCAGAGGGGGGACAGCGAACACTGAAGCTTTCTTT. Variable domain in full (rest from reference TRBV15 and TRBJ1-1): DAMVIQNPRYQVTQFGKPVTLSCSQTLNHNVMYWYQQKSSQAPKLLFHYYDKDFNNEADTPDNFQSRRPNTSFCFLDIRSPGLGDTAMYLCATRGGTANTEAFFGQGTRLTVV.

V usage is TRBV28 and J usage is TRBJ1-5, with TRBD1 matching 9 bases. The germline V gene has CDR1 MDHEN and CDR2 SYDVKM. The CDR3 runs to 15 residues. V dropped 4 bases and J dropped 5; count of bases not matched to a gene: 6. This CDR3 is CASSSGTGSYQPQHF. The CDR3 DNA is TGTGCCAGCAGTTCCGGGACAGGGTCTTATCAGCCCCAGCATTTT.

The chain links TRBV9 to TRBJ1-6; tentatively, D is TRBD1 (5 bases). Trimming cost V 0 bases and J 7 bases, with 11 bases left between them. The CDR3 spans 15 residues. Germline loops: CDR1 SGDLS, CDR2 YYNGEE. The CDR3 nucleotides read TGTGCCAGCAGCGTAGACGGCAGGGTCAATTCACCCCTCCACTTT. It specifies CASSVDGRVNSPLHF.

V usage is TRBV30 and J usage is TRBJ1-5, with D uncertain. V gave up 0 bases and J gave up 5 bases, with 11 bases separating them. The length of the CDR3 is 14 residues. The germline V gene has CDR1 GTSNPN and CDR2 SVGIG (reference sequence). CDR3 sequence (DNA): TGTGCCTGGAGTGTACTAACCGCCGATCAGCCCCAGCATTTT. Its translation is CAWSVLTADQPQHF. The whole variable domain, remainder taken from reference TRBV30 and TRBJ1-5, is SQTIHQWPATLVQPVGSPLSLECTVEGTSNPNLYWYRQAAGRGLQLLFYSVGIGQISSEVPQNLSASRPQDRQFILSSKKLLLSDSGFYLCAWSVLTADQPQHFGDGTRLSIL.

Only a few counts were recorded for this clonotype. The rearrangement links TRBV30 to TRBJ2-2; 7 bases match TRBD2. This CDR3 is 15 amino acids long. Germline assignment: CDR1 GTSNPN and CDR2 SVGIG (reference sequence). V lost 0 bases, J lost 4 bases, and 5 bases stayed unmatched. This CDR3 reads CAWSVLAGATGELFF. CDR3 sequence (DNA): TGTGCCTGGAGTGTCCTGGCGGGAGCCACCGGGGAGCTGTTTTTT. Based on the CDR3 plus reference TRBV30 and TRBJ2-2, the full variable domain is SQTIHQWPATLVQPVGSPLSLECTVEGTSNPNLYWYRQAAGRGLQLLFYSVGIGQISSEVPQNLSASRPQDRQFILSSKKLLLSDSGFYLCAWSVLAGATGELFFGEGSRLTVL.

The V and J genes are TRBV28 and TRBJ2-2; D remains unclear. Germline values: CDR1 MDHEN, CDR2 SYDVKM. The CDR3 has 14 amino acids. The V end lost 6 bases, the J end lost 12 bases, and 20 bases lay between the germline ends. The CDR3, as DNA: TGTGCCAGCAGCCAACCGTTTCGGTTTGACAAGCTGTTTTTT. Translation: CASSQPFRFDKLFF.

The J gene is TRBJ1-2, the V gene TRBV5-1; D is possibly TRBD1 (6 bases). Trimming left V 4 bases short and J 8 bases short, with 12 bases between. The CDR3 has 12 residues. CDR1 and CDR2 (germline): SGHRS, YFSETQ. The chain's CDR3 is CASSLDSRGYTF. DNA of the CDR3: TGCGCCAGCAGCCTGGACAGTCGCGGCTACACCTTC.

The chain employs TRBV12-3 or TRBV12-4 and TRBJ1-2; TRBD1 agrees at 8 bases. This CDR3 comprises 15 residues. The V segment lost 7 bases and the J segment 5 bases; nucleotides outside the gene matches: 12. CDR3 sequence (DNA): TGTGCCAGCACCCGCCGGACAGGGCCGATGTATGGCTACACCTTC. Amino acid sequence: CASTRRTGPMYGYTF.

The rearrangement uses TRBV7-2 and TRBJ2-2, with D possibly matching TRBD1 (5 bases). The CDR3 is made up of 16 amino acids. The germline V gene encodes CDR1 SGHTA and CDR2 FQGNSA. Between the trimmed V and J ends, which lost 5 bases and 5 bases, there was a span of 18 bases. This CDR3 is CASSLMSGIGTGELFF. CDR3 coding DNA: TGTGCCAGCAGCCTTATGTCAGGGATTGGAACCGGGGAGCTGTTTTTT.

The DNA of the CDR3 is TGTGCCAGCAGACTAGGAGCCGGGGCCACAAAAGCTTTCTTT. This encodes CASRLGAGATKAFF. The rearrangement joins TRBV28 to TRBJ1-1; possibly TRBD1 for D (5 bases). The CDR3 is 14 residues long. The germline gives CDR1 MDHEN, CDR2 SYDVKM. The V gene lost 6 bases and the J gene lost 9 bases, with 20 bases spanning the gap.

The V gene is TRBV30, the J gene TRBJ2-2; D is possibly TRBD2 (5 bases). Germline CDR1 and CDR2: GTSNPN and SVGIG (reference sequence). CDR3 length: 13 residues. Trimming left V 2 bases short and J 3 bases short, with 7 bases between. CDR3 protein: CAWSPGDTGELFF. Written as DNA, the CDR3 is TGTGCCTGGAGTCCCGGGGACACCGGGGAGCTGTTTTTT.

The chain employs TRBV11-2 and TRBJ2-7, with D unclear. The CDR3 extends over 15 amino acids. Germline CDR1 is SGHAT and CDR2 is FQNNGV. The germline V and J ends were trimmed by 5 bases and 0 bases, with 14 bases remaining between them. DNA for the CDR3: TGTGCCAGCAGCCCGACGGACGGCAGCTCCTACGAGCAGTACTTC. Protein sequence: CASSPTDGSSYEQYF.

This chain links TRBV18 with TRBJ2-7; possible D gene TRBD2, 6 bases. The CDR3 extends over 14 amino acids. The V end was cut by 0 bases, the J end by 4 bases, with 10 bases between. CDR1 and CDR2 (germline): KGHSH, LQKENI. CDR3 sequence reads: CASSPPGDLYEQYF. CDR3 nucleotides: TGTGCCAGCTCACCACCGGGGGACTTGTACGAGCAGTACTTC.

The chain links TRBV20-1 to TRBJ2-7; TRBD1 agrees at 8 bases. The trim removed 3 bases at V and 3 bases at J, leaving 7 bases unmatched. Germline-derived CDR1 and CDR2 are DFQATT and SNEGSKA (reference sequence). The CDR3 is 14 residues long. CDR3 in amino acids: CSASGSGQGYEQYF. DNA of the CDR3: TGCAGTGCTAGTGGATCAGGACAGGGCTACGAGCAGTACTTC.

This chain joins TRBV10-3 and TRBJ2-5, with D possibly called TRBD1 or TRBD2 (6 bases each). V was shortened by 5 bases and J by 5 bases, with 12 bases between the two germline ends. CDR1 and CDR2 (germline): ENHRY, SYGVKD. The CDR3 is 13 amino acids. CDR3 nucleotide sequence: TGTGCCATCAGTAAGGGGGGAGGTGAGACCCAGTACTTC. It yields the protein CAISKGGGETQYF.

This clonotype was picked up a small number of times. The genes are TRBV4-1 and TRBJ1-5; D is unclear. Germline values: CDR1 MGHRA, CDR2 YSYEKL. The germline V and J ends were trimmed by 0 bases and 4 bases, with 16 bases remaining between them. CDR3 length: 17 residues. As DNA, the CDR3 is TGCGCCAGCAGCCAAGACGACCAGAGGTTCCGTAATCAGCCCCAGCATTTT. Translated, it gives CASSQDDQRFRNQPQHF.

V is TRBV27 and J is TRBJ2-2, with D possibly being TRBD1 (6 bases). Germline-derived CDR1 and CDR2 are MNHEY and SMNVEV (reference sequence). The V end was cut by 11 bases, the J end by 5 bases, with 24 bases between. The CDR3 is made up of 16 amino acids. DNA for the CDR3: TGTGCCCTATCGCTACCGGGACACTCAGTTACCGGGGAGCTGTTTTTT. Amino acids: CALSLPGHSVTGELFF.

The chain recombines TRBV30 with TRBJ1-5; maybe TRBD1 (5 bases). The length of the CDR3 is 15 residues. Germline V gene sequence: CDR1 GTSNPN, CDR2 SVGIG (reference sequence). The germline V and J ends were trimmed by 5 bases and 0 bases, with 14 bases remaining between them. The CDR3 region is CAWSNRGYSNQPQHF. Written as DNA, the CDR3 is TGTGCCTGGTCCAACCGGGGGTATAGCAATCAGCCCCAGCATTTT.

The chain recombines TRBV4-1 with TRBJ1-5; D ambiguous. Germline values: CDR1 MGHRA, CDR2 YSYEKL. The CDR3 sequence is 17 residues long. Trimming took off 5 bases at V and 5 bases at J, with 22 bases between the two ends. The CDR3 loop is CASSYRPFRQTYQPQHF. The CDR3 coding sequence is TGCGCCAGCAGCTACCGTCCCTTTAGGCAGACATATCAGCCCCAGCATTTT.

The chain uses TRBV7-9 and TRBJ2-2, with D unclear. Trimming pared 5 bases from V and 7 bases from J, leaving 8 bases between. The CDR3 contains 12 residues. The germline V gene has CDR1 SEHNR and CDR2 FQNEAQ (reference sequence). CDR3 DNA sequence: TGTGCCAGCAGCGCAGAGCGCGGGGAGCTGTTTTTT. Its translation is CASSAERGELFF. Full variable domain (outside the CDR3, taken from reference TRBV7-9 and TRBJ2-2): DTGVSQNPRHKITKRGQNVTFRCDPISEHNRLYWYRQTLGQGPEFLTYFQNEAQLEKSRLLSDRFSAERPKGSFSTLEIQRTEQGDSAMYLCASSAERGELFFGEGSRLTVL.

The DNA for the CDR3 is TGCGCCAGCAGCCTCGCCCCTCAGGGGACGATCAATGAGCAGTTCTTC. Translated, it gives CASSLAPQGTINEQFF. V gene TRBV5-1 combines with J gene TRBJ2-1; TRBD1 might be the D (6 bases). Trimming shortened V by 4 bases and J by 6 bases, and 20 bases separated the two germline ends. The CDR3 is made up of 16 amino acids. From germline, CDR1 is SGHRS and CDR2 YFSETQ.

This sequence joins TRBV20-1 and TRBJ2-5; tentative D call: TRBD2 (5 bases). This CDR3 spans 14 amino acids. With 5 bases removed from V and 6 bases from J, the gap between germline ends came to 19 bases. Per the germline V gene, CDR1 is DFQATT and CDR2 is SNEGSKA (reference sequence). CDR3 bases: TGCAGTGCTCCCGATCTGAAGGGAGTGAAGACCCAGTACTTC. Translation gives CSAPDLKGVKTQYF.

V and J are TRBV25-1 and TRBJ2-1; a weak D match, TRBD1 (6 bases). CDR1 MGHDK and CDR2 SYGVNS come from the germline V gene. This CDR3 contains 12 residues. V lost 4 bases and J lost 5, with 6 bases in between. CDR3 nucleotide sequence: TGTGCCAGCAGTGGACAGGACAATGAGCAGTTCTTC. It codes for CASSGQDNEQFF. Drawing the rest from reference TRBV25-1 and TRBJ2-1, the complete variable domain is EADIYQTPRYLVIGTGKKITLECSQTMGHDKMYWYQQDPGMELHLIHYSYGVNSTEKGDLSSESTVSRIRTEHFPLTLESARPSHTSQYLCASSGQDNEQFFGPGTRLTVL.

The CDR3 region is CASSQAGTYGYTF. The CDR3 region has the DNA TGTGCCAGCAGCCAAGCAGGGACCTATGGCTACACCTTC. The rearrangement joins TRBV14 to TRBJ1-2; weak D call: TRBD1 (5 bases). V lost 1 base and J lost 4, with 7 bases in between. The CDR3 loop spans 13 amino acids. The germline V gene has CDR1 SGHDN and CDR2 FVKESK.